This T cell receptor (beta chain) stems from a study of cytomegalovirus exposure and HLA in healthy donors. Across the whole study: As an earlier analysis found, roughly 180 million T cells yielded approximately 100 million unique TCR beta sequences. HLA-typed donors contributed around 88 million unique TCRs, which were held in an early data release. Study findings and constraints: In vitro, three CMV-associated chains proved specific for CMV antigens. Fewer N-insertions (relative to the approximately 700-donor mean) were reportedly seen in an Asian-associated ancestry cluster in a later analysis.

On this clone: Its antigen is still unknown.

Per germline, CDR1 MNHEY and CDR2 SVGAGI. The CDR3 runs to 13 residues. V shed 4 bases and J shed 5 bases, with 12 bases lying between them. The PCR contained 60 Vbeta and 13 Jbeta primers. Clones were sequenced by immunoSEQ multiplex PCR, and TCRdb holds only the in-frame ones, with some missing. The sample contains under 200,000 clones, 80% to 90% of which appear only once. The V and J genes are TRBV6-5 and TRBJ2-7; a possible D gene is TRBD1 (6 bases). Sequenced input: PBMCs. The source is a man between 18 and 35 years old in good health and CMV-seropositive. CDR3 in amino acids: CASSFTGSHEQYF. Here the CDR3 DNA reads TGTGCCAGCAGTTTTACAGGGTCCCACGAGCAGTACTTC.